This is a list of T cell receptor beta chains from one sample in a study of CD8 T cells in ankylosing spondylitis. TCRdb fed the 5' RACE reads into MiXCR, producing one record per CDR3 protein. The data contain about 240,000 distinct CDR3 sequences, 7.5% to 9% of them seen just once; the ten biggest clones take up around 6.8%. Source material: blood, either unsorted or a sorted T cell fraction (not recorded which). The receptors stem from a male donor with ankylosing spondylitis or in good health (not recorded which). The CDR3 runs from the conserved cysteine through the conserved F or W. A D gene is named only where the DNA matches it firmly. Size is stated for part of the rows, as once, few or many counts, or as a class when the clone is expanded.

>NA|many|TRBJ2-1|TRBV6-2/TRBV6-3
CASSWRVSSYNEQFF
TGTGCCAGCAGTTGGCGGGTAAGCTCCTACAATGAGCAGTTCTTC
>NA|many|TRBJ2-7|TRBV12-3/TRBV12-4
CASSTLGATYEQYF
TGTGCCAGCAGCACCCTTGGCGCCACCTACGAGCAGTACTTC
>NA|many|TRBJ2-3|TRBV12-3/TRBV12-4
CASSFRASESTDTQYF
TGTGCCAGCAGTTTTCGGGCTAGCGAAAGCACAGATACGCAGTATTTT
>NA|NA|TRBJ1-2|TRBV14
CASSQVGGPGSGYTF
TGTGCCAGCAGCCAAGTTGGCGGCCCCGGCTCTGGCTACACCTTC
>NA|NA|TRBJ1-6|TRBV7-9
CASSLGGNPPLHF
TGTGCCAGCAGCTTAGGGGGAAACCCACCCCTCCACTTT
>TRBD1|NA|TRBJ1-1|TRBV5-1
CASSPGTGGIFPEAFF
TGCGCCAGCAGCCCCGGGACAGGGGGTATTTTCCCTGAAGCTTTCTTT
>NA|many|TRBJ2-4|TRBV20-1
CSAVTTYKNIQYF
TGCAGTGCTGTGACTACCTACAAAAACATTCAGTACTTC
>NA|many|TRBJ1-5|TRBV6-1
CASSEAWDQPQHF
TGTGCCAGCAGTGAGGCTTGGGATCAGCCCCAGCATTTT
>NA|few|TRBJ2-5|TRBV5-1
CASTFGAGPQETQYF
TGCGCCAGCACCTTCGGGGCGGGGCCTCAAGAGACCCAGTACTTC
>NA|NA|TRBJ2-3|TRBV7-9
CASSRRGSTDTQYF
TGTGCCAGCAGCCGTCGGGGTAGCACAGATACGCAGTATTTT
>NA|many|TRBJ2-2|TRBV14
CASSQGSHNTGELFF
TGTGCCAGCAGCCAAGGGTCACACAACACCGGGGAGCTGTTTTTT
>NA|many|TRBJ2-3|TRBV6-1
CASSEGNRRVDTQYF
TGTGCCAGCAGTGAAGGAAATAGGAGGGTTGATACGCAGTATTTT
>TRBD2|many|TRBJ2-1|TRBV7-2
CASSSHGTSGGANEQFF
TGTGCCAGCAGTTCACACGGGACTAGCGGGGGGGCAAATGAGCAGTTCTTC
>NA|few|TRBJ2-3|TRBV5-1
CASSLLGGLSDTQYF
TGCGCCAGCAGCCTGTTGGGGGGTCTATCAGATACGCAGTATTTT
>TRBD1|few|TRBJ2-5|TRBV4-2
CASSQDLGRQGRGETQYF
TGTGCCAGCAGCCAAGATCTAGGGCGACAGGGGCGGGGAGAGACCCAGTACTTC
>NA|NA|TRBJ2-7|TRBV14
CASSQVALYEQYF
TGTGCCAGCAGCCAAGTGGCCCTTTACGAGCAGTACTTC
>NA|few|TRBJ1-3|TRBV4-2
CASSQGGWDTIYF
TGTGCCAGCAGCCAAGGAGGGTGGGACACCATATATTTT
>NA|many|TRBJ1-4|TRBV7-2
CASSLARVGEKLFF
TGTGCCAGCAGCTTAGCCCGGGTCGGTGAAAAACTGTTTTTT
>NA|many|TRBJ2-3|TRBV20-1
CSARLRSQGTDTQYF
TGCAGTGCTAGATTAAGAAGTCAAGGCACAGATACGCAGTATTTT
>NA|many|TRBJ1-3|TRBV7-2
CASSSSTGNTIYF
TGTGCCAGCAGCTCGAGTACTGGAAACACCATATATTTT
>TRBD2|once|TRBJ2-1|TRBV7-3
CASSSQGLAGGYNEQFF
TGTGCCAGCAGCTCCCAAGGACTAGCGGGGGGGTACAATGAGCAGTTCTTC
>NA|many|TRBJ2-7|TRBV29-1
CSVEFPFAHQTFRSYEQYF
TGCAGCGTTGAATTCCCTTTTGCGCACCAGACCTTCCGCTCCTACGAGCAGTACTTC
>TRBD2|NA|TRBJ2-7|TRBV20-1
CSARLAGGQEQYF
TGCAGTGCTAGGCTAGCGGGGGGGCAGGAGCAGTACTTC
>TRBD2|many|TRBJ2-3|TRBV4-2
CASSQEIAGEVTDTQYF
TGTGCCAGCAGCCAGGAAATAGCGGGGGAGGTCACAGATACGCAGTATTTT
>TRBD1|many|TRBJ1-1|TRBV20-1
CSARGSGGHTEAFF
TGCAGTGCTAGAGGGTCAGGGGGCCACACTGAAGCTTTCTTT
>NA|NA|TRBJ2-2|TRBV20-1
CSARGTTGELFF
TGCAGTGCTAGGGGCACGACCGGGGAGCTGTTTTTT